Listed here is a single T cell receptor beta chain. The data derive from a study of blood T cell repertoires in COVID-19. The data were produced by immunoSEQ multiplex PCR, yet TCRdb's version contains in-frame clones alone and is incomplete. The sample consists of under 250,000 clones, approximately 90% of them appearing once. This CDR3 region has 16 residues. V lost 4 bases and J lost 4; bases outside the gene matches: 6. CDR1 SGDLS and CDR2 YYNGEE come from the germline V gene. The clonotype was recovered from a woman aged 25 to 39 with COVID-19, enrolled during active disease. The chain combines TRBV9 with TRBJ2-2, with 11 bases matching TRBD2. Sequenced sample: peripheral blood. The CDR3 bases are TGTGCCAGCAGCCCGCGACTAGCGGGAACCACCGGGGAGCTGTTTTTT. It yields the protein CASSPRLAGTTGELFF.